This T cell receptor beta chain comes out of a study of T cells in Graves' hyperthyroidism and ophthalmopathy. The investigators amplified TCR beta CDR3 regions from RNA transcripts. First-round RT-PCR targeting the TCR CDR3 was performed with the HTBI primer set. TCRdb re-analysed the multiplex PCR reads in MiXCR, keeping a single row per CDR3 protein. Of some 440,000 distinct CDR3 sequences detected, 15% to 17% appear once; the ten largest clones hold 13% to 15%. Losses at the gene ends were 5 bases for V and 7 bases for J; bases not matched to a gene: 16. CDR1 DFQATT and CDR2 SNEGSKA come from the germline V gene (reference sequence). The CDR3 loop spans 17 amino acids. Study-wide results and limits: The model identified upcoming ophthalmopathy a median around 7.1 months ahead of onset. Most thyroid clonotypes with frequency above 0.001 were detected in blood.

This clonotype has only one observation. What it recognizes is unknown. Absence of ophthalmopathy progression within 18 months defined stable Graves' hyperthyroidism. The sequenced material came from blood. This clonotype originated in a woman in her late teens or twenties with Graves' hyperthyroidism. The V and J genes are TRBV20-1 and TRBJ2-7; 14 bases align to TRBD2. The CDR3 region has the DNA TGCAGTGCTGTACCCGGGACTAGCGGGAGTACGCCGGTAGAGCAGTACTTC. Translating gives CSAVPGTSGSTPVEQYF.